Below are 9 T cell receptor beta chains sequenced from a single sample in a study of T-cell reconstitution after alpha-beta-depleted transplantation in children listed by TCRdb under 2016. Reading the label with the study, this specimen's treatment or condition is: allogeneic hematopoietic cell transplantation with graft depleted of TCRalphabeta T cells and CD19 B cells. The method behind the library was PCR. Sequencing instrument: Illumina HiSeq 2500. TCR library preparation used molecular barcoding, with unique molecular identifiers applied to normalize quantification of the TCRbeta repertoire. TCRdb took the public reads, trimmed them with fastp at Q25, ran MiXCR for clone calling and kept in-frame beta chains. Duplicate CDR3 protein sequences are folded into a single record with the most common DNA and genes. Here the sample has 500,000 to 750,000 distinct CDR3 sequences; 20% to 30% occur a single time. The top ten clonotypes cover about a third of the sample.

Sequenced here: PBMCs, sampled before TCRalphabeta/CD19-depleted stem cell transplant. The receptors were sampled from a boy younger than two with Wiskott-Aldrich syndrome, due to receive a stem cell transplant.

The gene calls are TRBV5-1 and TRBJ2-6; 8 nucleotides align to TRBD1. The ends lost 0 bases at V and 0 bases at J; junction bases unmatched: 5. The CDR3 consists of 18 residues. Germline V CDR1 and CDR2: SGHRS, YFSETQ. The DNA of the CDR3 is TGCGCCAGCAGCTTGGAAGGACAGGGAAGCTCTGGGGCCAACGTCCTGACTTTC. Translating it yields CASSLEGQGSSGANVLTF.

The rearrangement links TRBV20-1 to TRBJ2-1; 8 bases fit TRBD2. J lost 10 bases, V lost 3 bases, and 8 bases had no gene match. Looked up from germline, CDR1 is DFQATT and CDR2 is SNEGSKA (reference sequence). The CDR3 spans 13 residues. The CDR3 DNA is TGCAGTGCTAGCGGGAGGGCCTATTTGGAGCAGTTCTTC. Its protein product is CSASGRAYLEQFF.

The chain links TRBV27 to TRBJ2-2; D ambiguous. The V and J ends lost 6 bases and 3 bases respectively, with 20 bases between them. In germline, CDR1 is MNHEY, CDR2 SMNVEV (reference sequence). There are 17 residues in the CDR3. The CDR3 region is CASRPKYTVLDTGELFF. DNA for the CDR3: TGTGCCAGCAGACCGAAATATACCGTATTGGACACCGGGGAGCTGTTTTTT.

The rearrangement joins TRBV27 to TRBJ2-1; weak D call: TRBD2 (6 bases). With 3 bases removed from V and 7 bases from J, the gap between germline ends came to 16 bases. The CDR3 contains 15 residues. The V gene's germline CDR1 is MNHEY and CDR2 SMNVEV (reference sequence). The CDR3 DNA reads as TGTGCCAGCAGTTTGTGGAGGGTGGAGGGGAATGAGCAGTTCTTC. Translation gives CASSLWRVEGNEQFF.

This chain links TRBV4-2 with TRBJ2-7; 10 bases are a match to TRBD2. CDR3 length: 16 amino acids. Per germline, CDR1 LGHNA and CDR2 YNFKEQ. J gave up 4 bases and V 0 bases, and 6 bases lay outside the gene matches. CDR3 DNA: TGTGCCAGCAGCCAAGATTGGACTAGCGGAGCTTACGAGCAGTACTTC. The encoded protein is CASSQDWTSGAYEQYF.

Only a few counts were recorded for this clonotype. The chain couples TRBV4-1 to TRBJ1-1, with a tentative D call TRBD1 (5 bases). With 2 bases removed from V and 1 base from J, the gap between germline ends came to 11 bases. This CDR3 spans 15 amino acids. Germline V gene data show CDR1 as MGHRA and CDR2 as YSYEKL. In nucleotides, the CDR3 is TGCGCCAGCAGCCAACCGACAGCGAGGAACACTGAAGCTTTCTTT. It translates to CASSQPTARNTEAFF.

The chain recombines TRBV19 with TRBJ1-2; 8 bases match TRBD1. The CDR3 is 14 residues long. Germline CDR1 reads LNHDA; CDR2 reads SQIVND (reference sequence). The V gene end was trimmed by 0 bases and the J gene end by 5 bases; junction bases not matched to a gene: 2. The CDR3 reads CASSIDGQGYGYTF. The CDR3 bases are TGTGCCAGTAGTATAGATGGACAGGGATATGGCTACACCTTC. The full variable domain, completed using reference TRBV19 and TRBJ1-2, is DGGITQSPKYLFRKEGQNVTLSCEQNLNHDAMYWYRQDPGQGLRLIYYSQIVNDFQKGDIAEGYSVSREKKESFPLTVTSAQKNPTAFYLCASSIDGQGYGYTFGSGTRLTVV.

V is TRBV5-1 and J is TRBJ1-1; a weak D match, TRBD1 (5 bases). Trimming took 0 bases from V and 4 from J, leaving 10 bases between them. Germline CDR1 SGHRS, CDR2 YFSETQ. This CDR3 comprises 14 residues. CDR3: CASSLEAGPTEAFF. The DNA for the CDR3 is TGCGCCAGCAGCTTGGAAGCAGGGCCCACTGAAGCTTTCTTT.

J is TRBJ1-1 and V is TRBV6-1; 7 bases agree with TRBD1. The CDR3 is made up of 14 amino acids. V dropped 6 bases and J dropped 1; count of bases not matched to a gene: 5. Germline CDR1 MNHNS, CDR2 SASEGT. The CDR3 sequence is CASSGTESNTEAFF. The CDR3 DNA reads TGTGCCAGCAGCGGGACAGAATCGAACACTGAAGCTTTCTTT.